This T cell receptor beta chain was documented in a study of blood T cell repertoires in COVID-19. Study summary: Samples of COVID-19 (acute and convalescent) were obtained from the United States, Italy and Spain. Sources were T cells, B-cell-depleted T cells, or PBMCs; the material itself was cDNA or gDNA.

CDR1 and CDR2 from the germline V gene are SGHNT and YYREEE (reference sequence). V was clipped by 2 bases and J by 7 bases, with 12 bases between them. This CDR3 spans 13 amino acids. Sequencing was performed with immunoSEQ multiplex PCR; in TCRdb, only in-frame clones are kept and a portion is missing. The sample records 75,000 to 95,000 clones, roughly 90% being singletons. V is TRBV5-4 and J is TRBJ1-1; D gene unclear. Sequences were obtained from peripheral blood. This clonotype originated in a human donor in a cohort sampled during active COVID-19. CDR3 nucleotides: TGTGCCAGCAGCTTATGGGCAGGAGGTGAAGCTTTCTTT. It specifies CASSLWAGGEAFF.